This T cell receptor (beta chain) was retrieved from a study of PD-1 blockade in mismatch repair-deficient tumors. Study-wide results and caveats: After pembrolizumab, tumor-resident clones rose rapidly, then generally contracted before radiologic responses.

On this clone itself: Its antigen is unknown.

V gave up 3 bases and J gave up 5 bases, with 5 bases separating them. This CDR3 spans 12 amino acids. Germline assignment: CDR1 SGHVS and CDR2 FQNEAQ. PCR or immunohistochemistry showed mismatch repair deficiency in every enrolled patient. Method: immunoSEQ multiplex PCR; TCRdb's copy keeps in-frame clones and lacks some. The sample holds over 30,000 clones, 80% seen once. The rearrangement links TRBV7-8 to TRBJ1-5; no definite D call. The sequencing used PBMCs, collected approximately 6 weeks after starting pembrolizumab. The sequence came from an adult with mismatch repair-deficient cancer. This CDR3 reads CASSLRDQPQHF. DNA for the CDR3: TGTGCCAGCAGCTTGAGGGATCAGCCCCAGCATTTT.